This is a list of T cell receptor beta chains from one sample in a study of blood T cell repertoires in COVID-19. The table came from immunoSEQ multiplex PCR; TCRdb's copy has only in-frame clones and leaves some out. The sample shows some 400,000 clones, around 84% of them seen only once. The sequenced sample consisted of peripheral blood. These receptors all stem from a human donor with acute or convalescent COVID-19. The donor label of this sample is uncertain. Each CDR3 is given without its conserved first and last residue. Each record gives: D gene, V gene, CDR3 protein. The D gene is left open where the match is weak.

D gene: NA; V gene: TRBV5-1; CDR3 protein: ASSLSSYEQY
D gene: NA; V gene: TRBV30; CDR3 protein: AWSAHGDAIY
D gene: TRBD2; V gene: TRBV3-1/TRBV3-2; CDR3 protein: ASSQGLRDYLTDTQY
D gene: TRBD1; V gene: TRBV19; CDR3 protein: ASSGQGAYAF
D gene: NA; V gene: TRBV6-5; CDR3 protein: ASRGDQPQH
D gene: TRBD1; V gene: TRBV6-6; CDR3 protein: ASSYSGTANSPLH
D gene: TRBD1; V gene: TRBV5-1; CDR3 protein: ASSLARGLDNSPLH
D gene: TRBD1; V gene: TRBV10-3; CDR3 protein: AISPTGGAAEKLF
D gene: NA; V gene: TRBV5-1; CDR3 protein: ASSITGWNTEAF
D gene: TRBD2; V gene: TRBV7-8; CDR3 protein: ASSLISGGFLNEQF
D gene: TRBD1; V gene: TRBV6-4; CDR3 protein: ASSASPSTGNGNTIY
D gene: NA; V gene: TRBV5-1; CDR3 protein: ASSFQVGTNEKLF
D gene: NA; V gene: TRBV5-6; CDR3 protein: ASSQGSPYGYT
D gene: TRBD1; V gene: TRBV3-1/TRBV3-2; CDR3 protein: ASSQRAGTGRPPLH
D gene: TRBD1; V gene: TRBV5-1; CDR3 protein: ASSLQGREAF
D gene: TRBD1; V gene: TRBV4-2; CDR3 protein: ASSQDRTGYGYT
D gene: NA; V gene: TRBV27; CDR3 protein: ASRQRGDTQY
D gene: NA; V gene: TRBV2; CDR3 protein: ATSQGNYLNTEAF
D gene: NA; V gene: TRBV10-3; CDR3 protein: AISGTSSYEQY
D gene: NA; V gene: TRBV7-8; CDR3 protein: ASSLVSYSYT
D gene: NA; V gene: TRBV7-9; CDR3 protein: ASSVRGTSYEQY
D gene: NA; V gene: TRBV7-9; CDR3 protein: ASSPGQLDGYT
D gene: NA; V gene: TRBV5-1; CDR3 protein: ASKDRVGGSNEQF
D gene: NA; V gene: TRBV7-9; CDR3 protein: ASSFTGTARNTIY
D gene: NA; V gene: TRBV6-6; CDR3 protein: AIRTPGGYT
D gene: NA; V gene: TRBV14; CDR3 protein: ASSLLQGANYGYT
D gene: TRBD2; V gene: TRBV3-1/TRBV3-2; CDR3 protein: ASSQVWGREAIQY
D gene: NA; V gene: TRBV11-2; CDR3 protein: ASSFTPVKTYEQY
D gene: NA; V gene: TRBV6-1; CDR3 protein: ASSEGATVAYEQY
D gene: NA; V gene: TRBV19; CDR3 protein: ASNRDNQPQH
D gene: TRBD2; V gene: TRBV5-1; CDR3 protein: ASSLVPSGGSYEQY
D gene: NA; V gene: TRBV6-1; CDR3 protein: ASSEARGTYTQY
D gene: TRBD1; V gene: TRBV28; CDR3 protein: ASRVQGKVGYT
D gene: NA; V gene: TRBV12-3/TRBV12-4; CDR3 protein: ASSSRGSYGYT
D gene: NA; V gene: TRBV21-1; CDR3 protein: ARWDRDNSPLH
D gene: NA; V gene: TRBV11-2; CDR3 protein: ASSHSGNTIY
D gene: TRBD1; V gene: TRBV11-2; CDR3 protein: ASSLWDRETQY
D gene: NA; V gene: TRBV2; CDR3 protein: ASSPRGSLGPQH
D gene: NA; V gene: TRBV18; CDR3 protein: ASSSGNLPEAF
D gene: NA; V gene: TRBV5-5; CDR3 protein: ASSLAGMETQY
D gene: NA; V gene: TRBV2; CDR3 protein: ASSKDSGETQY
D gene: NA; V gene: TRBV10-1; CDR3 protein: ASSDRNGGSYEQY